This entry is about one TCR beta chain. This receptor's antigen is unknown. Base qualities are not at hand, and no much larger clone is one base apart. TCRbeta CDR3 regions were amplified from genomic DNA using the immunoSEQ Assay, a bias-controlled multiplex PCR. The original methods were these. The number of nucleated cells in each sample was estimated by amplification of reference gene primers within the assay. Sequence reads were collapsed and filtered to measure the absolute abundance of every unique TCRbeta CDR3 rearrangement. Productive Simpson clonality was computed per sample as the square root of Simpson's diversity index over productive rearrangements. TCRdb re-hosts the immuneACCESS table, in-frame sequences only. Its copies lack some clones; in the studies checked, an unresolved V gene accounts for under half of them, and the cause for the rest is not known. D and trimming were read from the DNA, whereas the V and J calls and clone size are those reported in that table. The sample table lists 200,000 to 250,000 clones, more than 70% of them with a count of one. Together, the top ten hold over 10% of the sample.

The record originates from a study of blood T cell repertoires in COVID-19 (dated by TCRdb to about 2020). About the full investigation: The collaborator samples originated in the United States, Italy and Spain and spanned the acute and convalescent phases of COVID-19. The repertoires were released in a freely available public database meant as a resource for research on the immune response to SARS-CoV-2. The material from the prospective study consisted of cDNA or gDNA derived from T cells, B-cell-depleted T cells, or PBMCs. Samples came from the ongoing ImmuneRACE study (first 160 participants) plus 1,254 subjects from 6 global collaborators. Where available, HLA class I and class II types were taken from metadata supplied by the sample provider and were not determined by assay-based typing. The dataset comprised deeply sampled blood TCRbeta repertoires from subjects exposed to, actively infected with, or recovered from COVID-19. The sample metadata nearly always contained a de-identified subject ID, COVID-19 status, age in years and sex.

Whole blood was collected in K2EDTA tubes by collaborating institutions according to the institutions' own protocols. Collaborator samples were shipped for TCRbeta analysis as frozen whole blood, isolated PBMCs, or DNA extracted from either sample type. The junction shows trimming of 1 base on V and 6 bases on J, plus 15 bases between the germline ends. From the germline V gene (reference sequence), CDR1 is PRHDT and CDR2 is FYEKMQ. The CDR3 runs 16 residues from the cysteine to the phenylalanine. Here the CDR3 DNA is all that survives: 48 bases in frame from base 1. General conclusions and limits of the study: The amount of clinical and demographic metadata varied by source and participant and was provided uncurated.

This receptor chain uses TRBV13 and TRBJ2-2; a weak D assignment points to TRBD2 (6 bases agree). Sequencing input: peripheral blood. The TCR originated in a human donor in a cohort sampled during active COVID-19. The sequenced DNA: TGTGCCAGCAGCTTAGCCCTGGGCGGGATGGCCGGGGAGCTGTTTTTT. Its translation reads: CASSLALGGMAGELFF.